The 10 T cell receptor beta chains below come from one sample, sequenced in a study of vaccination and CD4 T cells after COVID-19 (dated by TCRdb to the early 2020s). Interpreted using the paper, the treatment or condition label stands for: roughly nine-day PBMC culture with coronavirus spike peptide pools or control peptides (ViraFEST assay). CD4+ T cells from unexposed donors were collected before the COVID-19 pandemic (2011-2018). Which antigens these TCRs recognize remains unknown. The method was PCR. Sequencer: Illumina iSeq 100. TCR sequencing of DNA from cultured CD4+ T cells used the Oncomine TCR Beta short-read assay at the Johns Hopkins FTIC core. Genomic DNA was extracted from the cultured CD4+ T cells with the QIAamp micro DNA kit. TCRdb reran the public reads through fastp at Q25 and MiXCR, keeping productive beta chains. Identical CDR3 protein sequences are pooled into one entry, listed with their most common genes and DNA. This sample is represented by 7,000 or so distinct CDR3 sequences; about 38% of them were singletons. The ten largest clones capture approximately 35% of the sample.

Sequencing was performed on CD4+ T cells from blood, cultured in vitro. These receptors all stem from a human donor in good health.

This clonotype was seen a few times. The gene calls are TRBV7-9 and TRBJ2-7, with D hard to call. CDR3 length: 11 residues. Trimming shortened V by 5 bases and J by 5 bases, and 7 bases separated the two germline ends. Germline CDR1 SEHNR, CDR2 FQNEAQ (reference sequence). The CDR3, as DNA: TGTGCCAGCAGCCCTCTGGACGAGCAGTACTTC. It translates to CASSPLDEQYF. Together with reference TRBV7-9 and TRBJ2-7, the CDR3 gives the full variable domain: DTGVSQNPRHKITKRGQNVTFRCDPISEHNRLYWYRQTLGQGPEFLTYFQNEAQLEKSRLLSDRFSAERPKGSFSTLEIQRTEQGDSAMYLCASSPLDEQYFGPGTRLTVT.

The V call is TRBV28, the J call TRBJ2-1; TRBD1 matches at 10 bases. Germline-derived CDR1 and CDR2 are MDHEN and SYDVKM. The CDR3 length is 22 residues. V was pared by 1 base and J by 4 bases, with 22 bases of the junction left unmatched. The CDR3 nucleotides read TGTGCCAGCAGTTTATTTCGTGGATATCGGGACAGGGGCCCTGTTAGGTACAATGAGCAGTTCTTC. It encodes CASSLFRGYRDRGPVRYNEQFF.

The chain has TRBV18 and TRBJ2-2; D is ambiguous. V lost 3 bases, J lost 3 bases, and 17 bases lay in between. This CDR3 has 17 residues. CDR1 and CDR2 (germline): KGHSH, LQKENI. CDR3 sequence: CASSPRVGSTHTGELFF. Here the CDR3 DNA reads TGTGCCAGCTCACCCCGAGTGGGGTCTACCCACACCGGGGAGCTGTTTTTT. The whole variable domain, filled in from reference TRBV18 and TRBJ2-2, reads NAGVMQNPRHLVRRRGQEARLRCSPMKGHSHVYWYRQLPEEGLKFMVYLQKENIIDESGMPKERFSAEFPKEGPSILRIQQVVRGDSAAYFCASSPRVGSTHTGELFFGEGSRLTVL.

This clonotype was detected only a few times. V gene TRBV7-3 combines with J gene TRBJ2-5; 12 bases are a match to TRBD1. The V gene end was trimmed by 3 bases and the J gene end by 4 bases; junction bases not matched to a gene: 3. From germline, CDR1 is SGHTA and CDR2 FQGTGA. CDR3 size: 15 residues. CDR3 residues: CASSFGTGGGETQYF. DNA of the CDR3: TGTGCCAGCAGCTTCGGGACAGGGGGCGGAGAGACCCAGTACTTC.

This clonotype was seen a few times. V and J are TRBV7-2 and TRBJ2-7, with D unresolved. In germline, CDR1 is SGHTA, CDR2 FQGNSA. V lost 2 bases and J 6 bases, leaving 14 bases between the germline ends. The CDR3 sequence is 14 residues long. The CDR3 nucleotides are TGTGCCAGCAGCTTATTAAGCCTAGACGGCGAGCAGTACTTC. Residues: CASSLLSLDGEQYF. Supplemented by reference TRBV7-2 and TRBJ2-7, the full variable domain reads GAGVSQSPSNKVTEKGKDVELRCDPISGHTALYWYRQSLGQGLEFLIYFQGNSAPDKSGLPSDRFSAERTGGSVSTLTIQRTQQEDSAVYLCASSLLSLDGEQYFGPGTRLTVT.

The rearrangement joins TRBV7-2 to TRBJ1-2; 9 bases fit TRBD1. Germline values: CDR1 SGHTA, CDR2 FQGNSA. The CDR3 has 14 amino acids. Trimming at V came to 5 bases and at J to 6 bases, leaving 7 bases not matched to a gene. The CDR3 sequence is CASSPTGGGNGYTF. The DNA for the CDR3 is TGTGCCAGCAGCCCAACAGGGGGCGGTAATGGCTACACCTTC.

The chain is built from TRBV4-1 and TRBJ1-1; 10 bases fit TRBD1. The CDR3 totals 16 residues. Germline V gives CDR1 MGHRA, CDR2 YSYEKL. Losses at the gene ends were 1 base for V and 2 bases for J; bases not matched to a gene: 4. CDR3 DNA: TGCGCCAGCAGCCAAGCGGGACAGGGGATTAACACTGAAGCTTTCTTT. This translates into CASSQAGQGINTEAFF.

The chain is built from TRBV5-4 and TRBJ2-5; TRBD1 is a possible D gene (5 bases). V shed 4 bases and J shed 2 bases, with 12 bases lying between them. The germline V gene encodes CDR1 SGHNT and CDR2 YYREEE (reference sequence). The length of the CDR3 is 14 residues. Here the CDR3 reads CASSRATGQETQYF. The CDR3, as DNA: TGTGCCAGCAGCCGAGCTACAGGACAAGAGACCCAGTACTTC. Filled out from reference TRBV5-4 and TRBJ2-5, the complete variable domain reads ETGVTQSPTHLIKTRGQQVTLRCSSQSGHNTVSWYQQALGQGPQFIFQYYREEENGRGNFPPRFSGLQFPNYSSELNVNALELDDSALYLCASSRATGQETQYFGPGTRLLVL.

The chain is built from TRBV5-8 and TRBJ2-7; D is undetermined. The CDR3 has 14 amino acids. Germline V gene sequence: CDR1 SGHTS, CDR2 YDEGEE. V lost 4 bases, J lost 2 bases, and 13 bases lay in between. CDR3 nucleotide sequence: TGTGCCAGCAGCCGCGTCGGGCTCACCTACGAGCAGTACTTC. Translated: CASSRVGLTYEQYF.

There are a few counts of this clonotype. CDR3 in DNA: TGTGCCAGCAGTGATGGAGCCAATCAGCCCCAGCATTTT. This sequence encodes CASSDGANQPQHF. The rearrangement links TRBV25-1 to TRBJ1-5; D remains ambiguous. The germline gives CDR1 MGHDK, CDR2 SYGVNS. The V gene lost 3 bases and the J gene lost 3 bases, with 6 bases spanning the gap. The CDR3 has 13 amino acids.